This TCR beta chain was retrieved from a study of blood T cell repertoires in COVID-19. Study-level information: The origin of the acute and convalescent COVID-19 samples was the United States, Italy and Spain. PBMCs, B-cell-depleted T cells, or T cells were the source of the cDNA or gDNA that made up the material.

The authors' processing: Amplified reference gene primers provided the basis for estimating nucleated cell counts. The data were produced by immunoSEQ multiplex PCR, yet TCRdb's version contains in-frame clones alone and is incomplete. The DNA gave D and trimming, while V, J and clone size come from that table. The table includes around 270,000 clones, around nine tenths detected once. The CDR3 is made up of 20 amino acids. The V gene lost 3 bases and the J gene lost 4 bases, with 28 bases spanning the gap. Germline V gene lookup returns CDR1 LGHDT and CDR2 YNNKEL (reference sequence). This TCR came from a man aged 35 to 55 who had recovered from COVID-19. The material sequenced was peripheral blood. The chain joins TRBV3-1 (or the pseudogene TRBV3-2) to TRBJ2-1; no reliable D call. CDR3 nucleotides: TGTGCCAGCAGCCACGTGAGATTCCCCACCCCGCTATCGAGGTACAATGAGCAGTTCTTC. Translation gives CASSHVRFPTPLSRYNEQFF.